This record concerns one TCR beta chain sequence. Seattle patients were enrolled while actively infected and followed longitudinally. In the study's own analysis: The authors estimated nucleated cell counts from reference gene primer amplification. Measured with immunoSEQ multiplex PCR; TCRdb has only the in-frame clones, and not every one. V and J calls and clone size are given by that table; D and trimming were obtained from the DNA. The sample lists 300,000 to 400,000 clones, 87% seen once, with about 6% in the top ten. This sample is drawn from a study of blood T cell repertoires in COVID-19. The overall study: The United States, Italy and Spain were the sources of the acute and convalescent COVID-19 samples.

V lost 5 bases and J 0 bases, leaving 3 bases between the germline ends. Germline V gene data show CDR1 as SQVTM and CDR2 as ANQGSEA. This CDR3 comprises 11 residues. Sequencing was carried out using peripheral blood. This TCR derives from a woman in her 50s with COVID-19, enrolled during active disease. The chain is built from TRBV29-1 and TRBJ2-3; no definite D call. The CDR3 nucleotides are TGCAGCGTTCGTAGCACAGATACGCAGTATTTT. This gives the protein CSVRSTDTQYF.